The present entry profiles one T cell receptor (beta chain) with its context. Measured with immunoSEQ multiplex PCR; TCRdb has only the in-frame clones, and not every one. Among 150,000 to 200,000 clones listed, more than 75% were seen once. Clinical histories supplied by participants themselves formed the basis of cohort assignment. The data belong to a study of blood T cell repertoires in COVID-19. This CDR3 is 16 amino acids long. Germline assignment: CDR1 SNHLY and CDR2 FYNNEI. V lost 5 bases, J lost 5 bases, and 13 bases stayed unmatched. The sequence was collected from a woman in her fifties or sixties who had recovered from COVID-19. This chain links TRBV2 with TRBJ2-5, with 8 bases lining up with TRBD1. Sequencing was done on a sample of PBMCs or T cells enriched from blood (not recorded which). For the CDR3, the DNA is TGTGCCAGCAGTCTGAGCACCGGACAGGGTGGCGAGACCCAGTACTTC. Translated: CASSLSTGQGGETQYF.